These 27 T cell receptor beta chains share one sample of origin, sequenced in a study of OX40 agonist ivuxolimab in advanced cancers. Data came from immunoSEQ multiplex PCR; TCRdb stores just in-frame clones and leaves some out. The sample includes about 100,000 clones, around 93% of them seen just once. The sequencing here drew on CD4+ or CD8+ T cells sorted from blood, taken in a trial of the OX40 agonist ivuxolimab. The source of these receptors is an adult with an advanced solid tumor such as melanoma, head and neck, liver or kidney cancer.

The rearrangement links TRBV5-4 to TRBJ1-1; weak D call: TRBD1 (6 bases). CDR1 and CDR2 (germline): SGHNT, YYREEE (reference sequence). Trimming shortened V by 0 bases and J by 6 bases, and 12 bases separated the two germline ends. The CDR3 totals 14 residues. Written as DNA, the CDR3 is TGTGCCAGCAGCTTGGATGGGGGCAGCTCTGAAGCTTTCTTT. It encodes CASSLDGGSSEAFF. The variable domain in full, with the rest retrieved from reference TRBV5-4 and TRBJ1-1, is ETGVTQSPTHLIKTRGQQVTLRCSSQSGHNTVSWYQQALGQGPQFIFQYYREEENGRGNFPPRFSGLQFPNYSSELNVNALELDDSALYLCASSLDGGSSEAFFGQGTRLTVV.

This rearrangement joins TRBV2 to TRBJ2-5; weak D call: TRBD2 (7 bases). The V gene lost 7 bases and the J gene lost 1 base, with 16 bases spanning the gap. The CDR3 is 15 residues long. CDR1 and CDR2 from the germline V gene are SNHLY and FYNNEI. The CDR3 reads CASNRGGAFQETQYF. The CDR3 coding sequence is TGTGCCAGCAACCGTGGGGGGGCCTTCCAAGAGACCCAGTACTTC.

This sequence joins TRBV6-6 and TRBJ1-3; 8 bases agree with TRBD1. The germline V gene has CDR1 MNHNY and CDR2 SVGAGI (reference sequence). The CDR3 is 15 amino acids. The trim removed 6 bases at V and 3 bases at J, leaving 7 bases unmatched. CDR3 in DNA: TGTGCCAGCAGCCAAAGGACAGGGTATGGAAACACCATATATTTT. Translating it yields CASSQRTGYGNTIYF.

The rearrangement uses TRBV10-3 and TRBJ2-3, with 7 bases identical to TRBD2. Germline lookup yields CDR1 ENHRY and CDR2 SYGVKD. The trim removed 0 bases at V and 1 base at J, leaving 4 bases unmatched. This CDR3 is built from 16 residues. In DNA, the CDR3 is TGTGCCATCAGTGAGTCTGGCGGGGGAGGCACAGATACGCAGTATTTT. It codes for CAISESGGGGTDTQYF.

V usage is TRBV6-6 and J usage is TRBJ1-2, with TRBD1 identical over 11 bases. The V and J ends lost 5 bases and 1 base, in that order; junction bases with no gene match: 6. The CDR3 is 16 residues long. In germline, CDR1 is MNHNY, CDR2 SVGAGI (reference sequence). The CDR3, as DNA: TGTGCCAGCAGTCCGAGGACAGGGGGCGGTAACTATGGCTACACCTTC. Its translation: CASSPRTGGGNYGYTF.

This sequence joins TRBV2 and TRBJ2-5; 8 bases are a match to TRBD2. Germline V gene lookup returns CDR1 SNHLY and CDR2 FYNNEI. This CDR3 has 12 amino acids. Trimming cost V 7 bases and J 4 bases; bases outside gene matches: 2. The CDR3 loop reads CASIGRGETQYF. The DNA for the CDR3 is TGTGCCAGCATCGGGAGGGGAGAGACCCAGTACTTC. The full variable domain, with the rest looked up from reference TRBV2 and TRBJ2-5, is EPEVTQTPSHQVTQMGQEVILRCVPISNHLYFYWYRQILGQKVEFLVSFYNNEISEKSEIFDDQFSVERPDGSNFTLKIRSTKLEDSAMYFCASIGRGETQYFGPGTRLLVL.

The chain is built from TRBV7-9 and TRBJ1-2, with D unresolved. Germline lookup yields CDR1 SEHNR and CDR2 FQNEAQ (reference sequence). This CDR3 has 13 amino acids. V lost 5 bases and J lost 7, with 14 bases in between. The CDR3 region is CASSRADSGGYTF. The CDR3 DNA follows: TGTGCCAGCAGCCGGGCCGATTCGGGTGGCTACACCTTC.

V is TRBV7-8 and J is TRBJ2-7; TRBD1 is a possible D gene (6 bases). The length of the CDR3 is 12 residues. Trimming removed 5 bases from V and 4 bases from J, with 9 bases in between. In germline, CDR1 is SGHVS, CDR2 FQNEAQ. The CDR3 region has the DNA TGTGCCAGCAGCAGAGACAGGTACGAGCAGTACTTC. It is translated as CASSRDRYEQYF.

This chain uses TRBV6-6 with TRBJ2-6; no reliable D call. V shed 5 bases and J shed 1 base, with 9 bases lying between them. Germline V gives CDR1 MNHNY, CDR2 SVGAGI (reference sequence). The CDR3 spans 15 residues. CDR3 in DNA: TGTGCCAGCAGTACGGGCGTTTCTGGGGCCAACGTCCTGACTTTC. Amino acid sequence: CASSTGVSGANVLTF.

V gene TRBV11-3 combines with J gene TRBJ2-7; the match to TRBD1 covers 8 bases. From germline, CDR1 is SGHNT and CDR2 YENEEA. This CDR3 has 14 residues. V was pared by 0 bases and J by 3 bases, with 1 base of the junction left unmatched. The CDR3 DNA follows: TGTGCCAGCAGCTTAGAGGGGACAGGCTACGAGCAGTACTTC. The encoded protein is CASSLEGTGYEQYF.

This chain connects TRBV6-5 to TRBJ2-2; weak D call: TRBD1 (6 bases). Deletions cut 0 bases from V and 1 base from J, with 6 bases between. Germline CDR1 reads MNHEY; CDR2 reads SVGAGI. This CDR3 has 15 residues. The CDR3 spells CASSYSGQNTGELFF. CDR3 nucleotide sequence: TGTGCCAGCAGTTACTCGGGACAGAACACCGGGGAGCTGTTTTTT.

V gene TRBV6-1 combines with J gene TRBJ2-3; tentative D call: TRBD1 (6 bases). The ends were cut back, 4 bases at V and 0 bases at J, with 23 bases in the middle. The CDR3 has 19 amino acids. The germline V gene encodes CDR1 MNHNS and CDR2 SASEGT. The CDR3 DNA is TGTGCCAGCAGTGCCCCCCCTGCCCCCCAGGGGCTTAGCACAGATACGCAGTATTTT. It specifies CASSAPPAPQGLSTDTQYF.

The gene calls are TRBV6-1 and TRBJ1-1; D remains ambiguous. The CDR3 totals 14 residues. V lost 0 bases and J lost 0, with 5 bases in between. Germline V gene data show CDR1 as MNHNS and CDR2 as SASEGT. CDR3 DNA: TGTGCCAGCAGTGAAGCGCCAGTGAACACTGAAGCTTTCTTT. Residues: CASSEAPVNTEAFF.

The chain carries TRBV2 and TRBJ1-4; 10 bases map to TRBD1. The CDR3 totals 14 residues. The V gene end was trimmed by 7 bases and the J gene end by 7 bases; junction bases not matched to a gene: 6. Germline V gene lookup returns CDR1 SNHLY and CDR2 FYNNEI. The CDR3 sequence is CASTGTGVVEKLFF. The CDR3 bases are TGTGCCAGCACCGGGACAGGGGTGGTTGAAAAACTGTTTTTT.

The chain links TRBV21-1 to TRBJ1-5; no check of the table's D call, TRBD1, against the DNA was made. TRBV21-1 is a pseudogene segment. There are 16 residues in the CDR3. The chain's CDR3 is CASSKGPDRVSQPQHF. CDR3 coding DNA: TGTGCCAGCAGCAAGGGTCCAGACAGGGTTTCACAGCCCCAGCATTTT.

In nucleotides, the CDR3 is TGTGCCAGCAGTCGACAGGGGGCTGGAGCTTTCTTT. Protein: CASSRQGAGAFF. The chain couples TRBV6-5 to TRBJ1-1; TRBD1 matches 10 bases. Germline values: CDR1 MNHEY, CDR2 SVGAGI. The junction had 4 bases not matched to a gene; V was cut back by 5 bases and J by 10 bases. The CDR3 loop spans 12 amino acids.

The genes are TRBV7-2 and TRBJ1-5; D perhaps matches TRBD1 (5 bases). There are 14 residues in the CDR3. Looked up from germline, CDR1 is SGHTA and CDR2 is FQGNSA. V was cut by 6 bases and J by 5 bases, with 14 bases left in between. In DNA, the CDR3 is TGTGCCAGCAGAGGCGGGGGAATCGATCAGCCCCAGCATTTT. It translates to CASRGGGIDQPQHF.

CDR3 in amino acids: CASSPGLAGADTQYF. CDR3 DNA sequence: TGTGCCAGCAGCCCTGGACTAGCGGGAGCAGATACGCAGTATTTT. This rearrangement joins TRBV7-8 to TRBJ2-3, with 13 bases identical to TRBD2. The CDR3 covers 15 residues. Germline lookup yields CDR1 SGHVS and CDR2 FQNEAQ. V lost 5 bases to trimming and J lost 4 bases; unmatched junction nucleotides: 3.

The chain links TRBV5-5 to TRBJ1-6; a possible D gene is TRBD1 (5 bases). The CDR3 spans 16 residues. Germline assignment: CDR1 SGHKS and CDR2 YYEKEE (reference sequence). Trimming left V 0 bases short and J 10 bases short, with 17 bases between. Here the CDR3 DNA reads TGTGCCAGCAGCTTGGCCTCACCAGGGTACGGATCACCCCTCCACTTT. It encodes CASSLASPGYGSPLHF.

The chain combines TRBV2 with TRBJ2-1, with 7 bases matching TRBD1. The J segment lost 6 bases and the V segment lost 7 bases, leaving 9 bases of the junction unmatched. Germline lookup yields CDR1 SNHLY and CDR2 FYNNEI. The CDR3 has 14 amino acids. CDR3 sequence reads: CASNLGTVLNEQFF. The CDR3 bases are TGTGCCAGCAACCTGGGGACAGTTCTCAATGAGCAGTTCTTC.

CDR3 DNA sequence: TGTGCCAGCAGCCCCGTCGGGCAGGAGACCCAGTACTTC. It yields the protein CASSPVGQETQYF. V and J are TRBV5-4 and TRBJ2-5; no definite D call. V lost 4 bases to trimming and J lost 5 bases, with 12 bases between them. Germline values: CDR1 SGHNT, CDR2 YYREEE (reference sequence). The CDR3 runs to 13 residues.

The table lists this clone with a count of one. The chain recombines TRBV5-1 with TRBJ2-5; 11 positions match TRBD2. Germline-derived CDR1 and CDR2 are SGHRS and YFSETQ. The ends lost 4 bases at V and 1 base at J; junction bases unmatched: 3. The CDR3 totals 15 residues. CDR3 sequence: CASSTGTSGQETQYF. DNA of the CDR3: TGCGCCAGCAGCACGGGGACTAGCGGCCAAGAGACCCAGTACTTC.

The V gene is TRBV19, the J gene TRBJ1-1, with unresolved D. Germline V gene lookup returns CDR1 LNHDA and CDR2 SQIVND (reference sequence). The CDR3 totals 14 residues. Trimming took off 3 bases at V and 2 bases at J, with 10 bases between the two ends. The CDR3 reads CASSISADNTEAFF. The CDR3 bases are TGTGCCAGTAGTATTTCGGCAGACAACACTGAAGCTTTCTTT.

This chain uses TRBV21-1 with TRBJ2-1; the table's D call TRBD2 went unverified against the DNA. TRBV21-1 is noted as a pseudogene. CDR3 length: 13 amino acids. This CDR3 reads CASSKEGAGGQFF. Written as DNA, the CDR3 is TGTGCCAGCAGCAAAGAAGGTGCGGGAGGGCAGTTCTTC.

The chain couples TRBV10-2 to TRBJ2-1, with 10 nucleotides matching TRBD2. Germline CDR1 and CDR2: WSHSY and SAAADI. V shed 7 bases and J 4 bases; nucleotides not matched to a gene: 4. The CDR3 is 14 residues long. CDR3 loop: CASNQAGGYNEQFF. CDR3 nucleotides: TGCGCCAGCAATCAAGCGGGGGGGTACAATGAGCAGTTCTTC.

The genes are TRBV14 and TRBJ2-7, with D possibly called TRBD1 or TRBD2 (5 bases each). V shed 2 bases and J shed 2 bases, with 13 bases lying between them. The CDR3 has 15 residues. Germline CDR1 reads SGHDN; CDR2 reads FVKESK. The CDR3 DNA reads TGTGCCAGCAGCCAACTGAGGGGAATACCCTACGAGCAGTACTTC. Its translation: CASSQLRGIPYEQYF.

The chain carries TRBV5-1 and TRBJ2-7; weak D call: TRBD1 (6 bases). With 4 bases removed from V and 0 bases from J, the gap between germline ends came to 14 bases. The CDR3 runs to 15 residues. The germline CDR1 and CDR2 sequences are SGHRS and YFSETQ. In DNA, the CDR3 is TGCGCCAGCAGCCCATTGGGGGCGACCTCCTACGAGCAGTACTTC. This translates into CASSPLGATSYEQYF. The entire variable domain, with the rest obtained from reference TRBV5-1 and TRBJ2-7, is as follows: KAGVTQTPRYLIKTRGQQVTLSCSPISGHRSVSWYQQTPGQGLQFLFEYFSETQRNKGNFPGRFSGRQFSNSRSEMNVSTLELGDSALYLCASSPLGATSYEQYFGPGTRLTVT.